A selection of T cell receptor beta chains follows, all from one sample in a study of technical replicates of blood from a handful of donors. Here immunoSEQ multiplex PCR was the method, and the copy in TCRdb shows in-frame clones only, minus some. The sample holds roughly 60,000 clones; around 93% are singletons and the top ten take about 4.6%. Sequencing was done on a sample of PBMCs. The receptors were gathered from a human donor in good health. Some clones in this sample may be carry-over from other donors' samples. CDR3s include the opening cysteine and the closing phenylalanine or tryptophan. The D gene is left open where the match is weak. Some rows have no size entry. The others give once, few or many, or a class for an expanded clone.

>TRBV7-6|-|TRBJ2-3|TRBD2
CASSPGLAGGIDTQYF
TGTGCCAGCAGCCCCGGACTAGCGGGAGGGATAGATACGCAGTATTTT
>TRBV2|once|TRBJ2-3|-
CASSVGTDTQYF
TGTGCCAGCAGTGTCGGGACAGATACGCAGTATTTT
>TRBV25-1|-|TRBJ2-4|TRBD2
CASSEGGVRNIQYF
TGTGCCAGCAGTGAAGGGGGGGTCCGAAACATTCAGTACTTC
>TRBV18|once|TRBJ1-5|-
CASSPGDGGQPQHF
TGTGCCAGCTCACCAGGGGACGGGGGTCAGCCCCAGCATTTT
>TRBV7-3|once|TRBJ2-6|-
CASSFIAGANVLTF
TGTGCCAGCAGCTTTATAGCTGGGGCCAACGTCCTGACTTTC
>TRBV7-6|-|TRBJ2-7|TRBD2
CASSLGLAGGTRGYEQYF
TGTGCCAGCAGCTTGGGACTAGCGGGCGGTACCAGAGGGTACGAGCAGTACTTC
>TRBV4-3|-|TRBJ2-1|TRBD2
CASSPGAAGGSGEQFF
TGCGCCAGCAGCCCAGGGGCAGCGGGGGGGTCCGGTGAGCAGTTCTTC
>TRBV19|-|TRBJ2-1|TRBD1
CASRTGYEQFF
TGTGCCAGCCGGACAGGGTACGAGCAGTTCTTC
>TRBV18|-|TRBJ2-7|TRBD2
CASQETSGPYEQYF
TGTGCCAGCCAAGAGACTAGCGGCCCCTACGAGCAGTACTTC
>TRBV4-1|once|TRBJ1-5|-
CASSQPLAGALNQPQHF
TGCGCCAGCAGCCAGCCCCTGGCAGGGGCGCTAAATCAGCCCCAGCATTTT
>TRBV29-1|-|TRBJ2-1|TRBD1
CSVASGGRNEQFF
TGCAGCGTTGCTTCAGGGGGCAGGAATGAGCAGTTCTTC
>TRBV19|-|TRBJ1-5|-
CASSIEQGNQPQHF
TGTGCCAGTAGTATAGAACAGGGAAATCAGCCCCAGCATTTT
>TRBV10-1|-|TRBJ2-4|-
CASSDLGVAVAKNIQYF
TGCGCCAGCAGTGATCTGGGGGTAGCGGTAGCCAAAAACATTCAGTACTTC
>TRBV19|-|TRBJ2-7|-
CASSPTRTGNEQYF
TGTGCCAGTAGTCCCACGCGTACAGGGAACGAGCAGTACTTC
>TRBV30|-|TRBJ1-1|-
CACQPMNTEAFF
TGTGCCTGCCAACCTATGAACACTGAAGCTTTCTTT
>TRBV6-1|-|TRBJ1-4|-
CASTRLGTTNEKLFF
TGTGCCAGTACCCGACTCGGGACAACTAATGAAAAACTGTTTTTT
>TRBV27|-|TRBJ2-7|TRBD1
CASRITTGGPHEQYF
TGTGCCAGCAGGATAACGACAGGGGGCCCCCACGAGCAGTACTTC
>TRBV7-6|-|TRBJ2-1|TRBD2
CASRRGGGDNEQFF
TGTGCCAGCAGGCGGGGCGGGGGGGACAATGAGCAGTTCTTC
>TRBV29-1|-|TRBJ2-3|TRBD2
CSVQRGPGVDTQYF
TGCAGCGTACAGCGGGGGCCCGGGGTAGATACGCAGTATTTT
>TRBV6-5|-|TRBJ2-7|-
CASSYPNGNEQYF
TGTGCCAGCAGTTACCCTAATGGTAACGAGCAGTACTTC
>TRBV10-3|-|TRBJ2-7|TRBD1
CAISETGGNYEQYF
TGTGCCATCAGTGAGACAGGGGGTAACTACGAGCAGTACTTC
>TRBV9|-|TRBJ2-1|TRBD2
CASSVRGTSDDEQFF
TGTGCCAGCAGCGTAAGAGGGACTAGCGACGATGAGCAGTTCTTC
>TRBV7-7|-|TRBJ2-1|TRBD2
CASSLSLAGGPRSYNEQFF
TGTGCCAGCAGCCTCTCACTAGCGGGGGGGCCTAGGTCCTACAATGAGCAGTTCTTC
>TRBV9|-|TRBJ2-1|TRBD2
CASSSSLAVINEQFF
TGTGCCAGCAGCTCGAGCCTAGCGGTTATCAATGAGCAGTTCTTC
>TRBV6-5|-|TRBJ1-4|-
CASREASLANEKLFF
TGTGCCAGCCGGGAGGCCAGCCTCGCTAATGAAAAACTGTTTTTT
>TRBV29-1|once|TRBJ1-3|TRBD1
CSVWDRFSGNTIYF
TGCAGCGTGTGGGACAGATTCTCTGGAAACACCATATATTTT
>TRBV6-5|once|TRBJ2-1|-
CASSYDGPTYNEQFF
TGTGCCAGCAGTTACGACGGTCCGACATACAATGAGCAGTTCTTC
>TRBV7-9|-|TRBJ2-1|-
CASSPDLGSLNEQFF
TGTGCCAGCAGCCCAGACCTCGGGAGTTTGAATGAGCAGTTCTTC
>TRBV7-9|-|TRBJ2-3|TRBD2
CASSFLAGGRDTQYF
TGTGCCAGCAGCTTTTTAGCGGGGGGAAGAGATACGCAGTATTTT
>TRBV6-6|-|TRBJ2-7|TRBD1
CASSYPSGTGDYGQYF
TGTGCCAGCAGTTACCCCTCCGGGACAGGGGACTATGGGCAGTACTTC
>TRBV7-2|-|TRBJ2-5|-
CASSLGTGPVETQYF
TGTGCCAGCAGCTTAGGAACAGGGCCCGTAGAGACCCAGTACTTC
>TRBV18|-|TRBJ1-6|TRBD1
CASSGSGGYNSPLHF
TGTGCCAGCTCAGGGTCAGGGGGTTATAATTCACCCCTCCACTTT
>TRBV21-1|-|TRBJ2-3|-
CASGTKFTDTQYF
TGTGCCAGCGGGACTAAATTCACAGATACGCAGTATTTT
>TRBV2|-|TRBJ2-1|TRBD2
CASSRTSGSSDEQFF
TGTGCCAGCAGTCGGACTAGCGGGAGTAGCGATGAGCAGTTCTTC
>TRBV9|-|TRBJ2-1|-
CASSVEPVEERSREQFF
TGTGCCAGCAGCGTAGAACCAGTCGAGGAAAGGTCCCGTGAGCAGTTCTTC